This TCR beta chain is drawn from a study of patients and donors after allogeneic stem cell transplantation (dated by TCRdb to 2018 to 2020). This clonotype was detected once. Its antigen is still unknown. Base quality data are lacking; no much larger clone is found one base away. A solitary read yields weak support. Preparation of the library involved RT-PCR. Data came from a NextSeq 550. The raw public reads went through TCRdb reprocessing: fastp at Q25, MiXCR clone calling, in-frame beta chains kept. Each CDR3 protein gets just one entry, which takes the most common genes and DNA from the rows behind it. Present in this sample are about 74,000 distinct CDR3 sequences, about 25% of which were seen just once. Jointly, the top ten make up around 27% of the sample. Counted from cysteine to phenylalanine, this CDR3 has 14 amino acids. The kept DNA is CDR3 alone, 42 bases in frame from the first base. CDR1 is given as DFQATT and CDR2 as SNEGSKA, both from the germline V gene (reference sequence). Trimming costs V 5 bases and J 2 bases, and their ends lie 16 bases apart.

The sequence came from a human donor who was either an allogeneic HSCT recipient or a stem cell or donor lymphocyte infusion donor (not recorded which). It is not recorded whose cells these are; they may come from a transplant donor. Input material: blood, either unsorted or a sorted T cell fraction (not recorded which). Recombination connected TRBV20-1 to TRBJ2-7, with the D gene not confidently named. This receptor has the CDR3 CSARNTGPPYEQYF. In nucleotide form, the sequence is TGCAGTGCTCGAAACACCGGGCCCCCCTACGAGCAGTACTTC.